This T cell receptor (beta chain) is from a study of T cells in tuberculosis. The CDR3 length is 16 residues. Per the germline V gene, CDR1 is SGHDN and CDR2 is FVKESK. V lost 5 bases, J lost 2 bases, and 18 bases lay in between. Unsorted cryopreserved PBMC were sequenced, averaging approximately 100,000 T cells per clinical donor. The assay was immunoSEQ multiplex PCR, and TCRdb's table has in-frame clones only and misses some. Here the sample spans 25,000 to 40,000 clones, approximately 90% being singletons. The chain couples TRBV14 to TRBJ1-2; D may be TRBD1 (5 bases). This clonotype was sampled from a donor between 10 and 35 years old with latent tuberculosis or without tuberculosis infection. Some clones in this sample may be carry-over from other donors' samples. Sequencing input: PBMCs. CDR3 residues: CASSAMGWTPNYGYTF. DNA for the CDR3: TGTGCCAGCAGCGCGATGGGGTGGACACCCAACTATGGCTACACCTTC.